Sequencing of this T cell receptor beta chain was carried out in a study of cytomegalovirus exposure and HLA in healthy donors. Regarding the study as a whole: 150 to 200 TCR beta chains were listed as cytomegalovirus-associated. In a later analysis, a genetic analysis reported fewer productive-TCR N-insertions in an Asian-associated ancestry cluster than the cohort average.

PCR was performed using 60 Vbeta and 13 Jbeta primers. Method: immunoSEQ multiplex PCR; TCRdb's copy keeps in-frame clones and lacks some. In total, the table holds about 200,000 clones. With respect to this clone: No antigen is known for it.

The sequencing input was PBMCs. The TCR originated in a girl aged 2 to 10 in good health and CMV-seropositive.

The CDR3 is CASSQLGGNTEAFF. CDR3 sequence (DNA): TGTGCCAGCAGCCAGCTGGGGGGGAACACTGAAGCTTTCTTT. The chain combines TRBV7-9 with TRBJ1-1; a possible D gene is TRBD1 (5 bases). Germline V gene lookup returns CDR1 SEHNR and CDR2 FQNEAQ (reference sequence). This CDR3 has 14 amino acids. Trimming stripped 5 bases from V and 1 base from J, with 11 bases between. Combining the CDR3 with reference TRBV7-9 and TRBJ1-1 gives the whole variable domain DTGVSQNPRHKITKRGQNVTFRCDPISEHNRLYWYRQTLGQGPEFLTYFQNEAQLEKSRLLSDRFSAERPKGSFSTLEIQRTEQGDSAMYLCASSQLGGNTEAFFGQGTRLTVV.